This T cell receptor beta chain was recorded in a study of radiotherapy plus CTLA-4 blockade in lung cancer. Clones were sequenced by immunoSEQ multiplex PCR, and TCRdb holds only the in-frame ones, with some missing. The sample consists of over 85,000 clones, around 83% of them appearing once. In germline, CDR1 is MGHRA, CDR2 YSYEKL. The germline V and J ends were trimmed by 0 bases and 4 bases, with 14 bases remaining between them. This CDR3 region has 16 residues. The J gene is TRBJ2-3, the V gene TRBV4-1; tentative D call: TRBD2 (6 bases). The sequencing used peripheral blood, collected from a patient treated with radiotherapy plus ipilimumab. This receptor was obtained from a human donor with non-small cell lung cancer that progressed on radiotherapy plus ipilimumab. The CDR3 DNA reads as TGCGCCAGCAGCCAAGATTTTCCGGGAGTTGCAGATACGCAGTATTTT. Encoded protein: CASSQDFPGVADTQYF.